These 21 T cell receptor beta chains originate from one sample sequenced in a study of OX40 agonist ivuxolimab in advanced cancers. Sequencing was performed with immunoSEQ multiplex PCR; in TCRdb, only in-frame clones are kept and a portion is missing. This sample carries about 82,000 clones, about 91% of them seen once, and the ten largest clones take approximately 0.76%. The sequences come from CD4+ or CD8+ T cells sorted from blood, collected in a trial of the OX40 agonist ivuxolimab. Receptors were obtained from an adult with an advanced solid tumor such as melanoma, head and neck, liver or kidney cancer.

The rearrangement links TRBV4-1 to TRBJ2-3; 7 bases fit TRBD2. The CDR3 sequence is 17 residues long. Germline V gene data show CDR1 as MGHRA and CDR2 as YSYEKL. The J segment lost 2 bases and the V segment lost 4 bases, leaving 12 bases of the junction unmatched. The CDR3 nucleotides are TGCGCCAGCAGCCGTGGGCGGGGGAGTATAATCACAGATACGCAGTATTTT. Encoded protein: CASSRGRGSIITDTQYF.

The rearrangement links TRBV7-9 to TRBJ2-4; 7 bases are a match to TRBD2. J lost 10 bases, V lost 1 base, and 10 bases had no gene match. The CDR3 has 15 residues. Germline V gives CDR1 SEHNR, CDR2 FQNEAQ (reference sequence). The CDR3 sequence: CASSLGSGGAGIQYF. In DNA, the CDR3 is TGTGCCAGCAGCTTAGGAAGTGGCGGAGCGGGGATTCAGTACTTC.

The rearrangement joins TRBV27 to TRBJ1-4, with TRBD1 matching 9 bases. This CDR3 comprises 14 residues. CDR1 MNHEY and CDR2 SMNVEV come from the germline V gene (reference sequence). V gave up 8 bases and J gave up 7 bases; unmatched junction bases: 8. The CDR3 coding sequence is TGTGCCAGCTCCCGGACAGGGGCTAGTGAAAAACTGTTTTTT. This codes for CASSRTGASEKLFF.

This clone occurred once. This chain uses TRBV28 with TRBJ2-5; either TRBD1 or TRBD2 may fit D (6 bases each). Germline V gives CDR1 MDHEN, CDR2 SYDVKM. The CDR3 length is 15 residues. The V and J ends lost 2 bases and 14 bases respectively, with 24 bases between them. The CDR3: CASSLGGAGTPKAYF. The CDR3 region has the DNA TGTGCCAGCAGTTTAGGCGGGGCGGGGACACCCAAGGCCTACTTC.

V and J are TRBV7-2 and TRBJ1-2, with unresolved D. CDR1 is SGHTA and CDR2 is FQGNSA in the germline V gene. Trimming took 4 bases from V and 8 from J, leaving 14 bases between them. This CDR3 spans 13 amino acids. CDR3 coding DNA: TGTGCCAGCAGCTCCCTTCCCAATGAGGGCTACACCTTC. Residues: CASSSLPNEGYTF.

The rearrangement joins TRBV5-1 to TRBJ2-7; perhaps D is TRBD1 or TRBD2 (5 bases each). CDR3 length: 15 amino acids. Germline V lookup: CDR1 SGHRS, CDR2 YFSETQ. V was shortened by 2 bases and J by 6 bases, with 18 bases between the two germline ends. The CDR3 region has the DNA TGCGCCAGCAGCTTTGCCCCCAGGGAGCCTCCCGAGCAGTACTTC. Protein sequence: CASSFAPREPPEQYF.

This chain links TRBV14 with TRBJ1-2; D is perhaps TRBD1 (6 bases). CDR3 size: 17 residues. Germline CDR1 and CDR2: SGHDN and FVKESK. V lost 0 bases, J lost 5 bases, and 19 bases lay in between. The CDR3 is CASSQDILDRQRYGYTF. For the CDR3, the DNA is TGTGCCAGCAGCCAAGATATTCTCGACAGGCAAAGGTATGGCTACACCTTC.

The chain combines TRBV29-1 with TRBJ2-3; the D gene could be TRBD1 or TRBD2 (7 bases each). V lost 1 base, J lost 4 bases, and 12 bases lay in between. Germline V gene lookup returns CDR1 SQVTM and CDR2 ANQGSEA. This CDR3 contains 14 residues. The CDR3: CSVEVGGGPDTQYF. The CDR3 bases are TGCAGCGTTGAAGTGGGAGGGGGCCCAGATACGCAGTATTTT.

The chain couples TRBV28 to TRBJ2-4; D is unclear. CDR1 and CDR2 from the germline V gene are MDHEN and SYDVKM. The ends were cut back, 7 bases at V and 5 bases at J, with 6 bases in the middle. This CDR3 is built from 11 residues. Here the CDR3 reads CASTTENIQYF. The CDR3 DNA sequence: TGTGCCAGCACCACGGAAAACATTCAGTACTTC.

This chain uses TRBV18 with TRBJ1-6; D is perhaps TRBD1 (5 bases). Germline V gene data show CDR1 as KGHSH and CDR2 as LQKENI. CDR3 length: 16 amino acids. Trimming took 4 bases from V and 7 from J, leaving 17 bases between them. CDR3 nucleotide sequence: TGTGCCAGCTCACAGAATCCGGGACGGCTGAATTCACCCCTCCACTTT. Translation: CASSQNPGRLNSPLHF.

The chain carries TRBV11-1 and TRBJ2-5; D may be TRBD1 or TRBD2 (5 bases each). V was pared by 4 bases and J by 1 base, with 10 bases between. CDR1 is SGHAT, CDR2 FQDESV, per germline (reference sequence). CDR3 length: 14 residues. CDR3 in DNA: TGTGCCAGCAGCTCCAGGGACGGCCAAGAGACCCAGTACTTC. Encoded protein: CASSSRDGQETQYF.

The rearrangement links TRBV4-3 to TRBJ2-5; TRBD1 matches 7 bases. The germline V gene encodes CDR1 LGHNA and CDR2 YSLEER. The CDR3 is 16 residues long. V shed 1 base, J shed 4 bases, and the junction held 9 bases outside the gene matches. The CDR3 here is CASSQAGQARPETQYF. CDR3 DNA sequence: TGCGCCAGCAGCCAAGCCGGACAGGCCAGGCCAGAGACCCAGTACTTC.

The chain employs TRBV15 and TRBJ1-5; D unclear. CDR1 and CDR2 from the germline V gene are LNHNV and YYDKDF (reference sequence). This CDR3 comprises 13 residues. V lost 0 bases, J lost 7 bases, and 7 bases lay in between. The CDR3 sequence: CATSRDLRQPQHF. The CDR3 coding sequence is TGTGCCACCAGCAGAGATTTGCGGCAGCCCCAGCATTTT.

The chain employs TRBV11-2 and TRBJ2-7, with D unresolved. The V end was cut by 5 bases, the J end by 7 bases, with 9 bases between. This CDR3 contains 11 residues. Per the germline V gene, CDR1 is SGHAT and CDR2 is FQNNGV. The CDR3 DNA reads TGTGCCAGCAGCCCTTTGACAGAGCAGTACTTC. It encodes CASSPLTEQYF.

The chain links TRBV10-3 to TRBJ2-3; 10 nucleotides agree with TRBD2. Germline CDR1 is ENHRY and CDR2 is SYGVKD. The CDR3 is made up of 14 amino acids. Unmatched junction bases numbered 4, after V lost 4 bases and J lost 6 bases. DNA for the CDR3: TGTGCCATCAGTGTAGCGGGAGGTGGGGATACGCAGTATTTT. Protein product: CAISVAGGGDTQYF.

V gene TRBV28 combines with J gene TRBJ2-2, with TRBD2 as a possible D gene (5 bases). Trimming shortened V by 6 bases and J by 6 bases, and 11 bases separated the two germline ends. CDR1 and CDR2 (germline): MDHEN, SYDVKM. This CDR3 comprises 13 residues. The CDR3: CASRERVSGELFF. As DNA, the CDR3 is TGTGCCAGCAGGGAGAGGGTGTCCGGGGAGCTGTTTTTT. The complete variable domain, with remaining parts taken from reference TRBV28 and TRBJ2-2, reads DVKVTQSSRYLVKRTGEKVFLECVQDMDHENMFWYRQDPGLGLRLIYFSYDVKMKEKGDIPEGYSVSREKKERFSLILESASTNQTSMYLCASRERVSGELFFGEGSRLTVL.

This chain connects TRBV19 to TRBJ2-2, with TRBD2 as a possible D gene (6 bases). V was pared by 4 bases and J by 0 bases, with 9 bases between. In germline, CDR1 is LNHDA, CDR2 SQIVND (reference sequence). The CDR3 loop spans 15 amino acids. In DNA, the CDR3 is TGTGCCAGTAGTAAATCTAGCGCGAACACCGGGGAGCTGTTTTTT. Translation: CASSKSSANTGELFF.

This chain links TRBV7-9 with TRBJ1-1; D remains ambiguous. V was pared by 6 bases and J by 12 bases, with 14 bases between. CDR1 is SEHNR, CDR2 FQNEAQ, per germline (reference sequence). CDR3 length: 11 residues. The CDR3 here is CASSQLLFSFF. CDR3 coding DNA: TGTGCCAGCAGTCAGTTGTTGTTTTCTTTCTTT.

This rearrangement joins TRBV27 to TRBJ2-7, with D uncertain. The CDR3 contains 12 residues. Trimming left V 2 bases short and J 4 bases short, with 6 bases between. CDR1 and CDR2 (germline): MNHEY, SMNVEV (reference sequence). The CDR3 nucleotides are TGTGCCAGCAGTTTAAAGGGATACGAGCAGTACTTC. It is translated as CASSLKGYEQYF.

This clone has just a few counts. The CDR3 loop reads CSATNTYEQYF. For the CDR3, the DNA is TGCAGTGCGACAAATACCTACGAGCAGTACTTC. This chain uses TRBV20-1 with TRBJ2-7; D unresolved. The germline gives CDR1 DFQATT, CDR2 SNEGSKA (reference sequence). The CDR3 runs to 11 residues. The ends were cut back, 6 bases at V and 2 bases at J, with 8 bases in the middle.

V is TRBV9 and J is TRBJ2-3, with 8 bases matching TRBD2. The CDR3 has 17 residues. Trimming cost V 0 bases and J 2 bases; bases outside gene matches: 8. The germline V gene encodes CDR1 SGDLS and CDR2 YYNGEE. CDR3 sequence (DNA): TGTGCCAGCAGCGTAGACGGGGGTAGCGGGACCACAGATACGCAGTATTTT. It is translated as CASSVDGGSGTTDTQYF.